These 14 T cell receptor beta chains came from one sample sequenced in a study of blood T cell repertoires in COVID-19. Profiled with immunoSEQ multiplex PCR; TCRdb holds only in-frame clones, not every one. The sample contains approximately 25,000 clones, 60% to 75% of which appear only once. The specimen was peripheral blood. The receptors shown here come from a man in his fifties or sixties with COVID-19, enrolled during active disease.

V is TRBV6-5 and J is TRBJ1-5; no clear D gene. CDR1 and CDR2 from the germline V gene are MNHEY and SVGAGI. CDR3 size: 14 residues. Trimming cost V 7 bases and J 0 bases, with 10 bases left between them. CDR3 amino acids: CASKPDYSNQPQHF. As DNA, the CDR3 is TGTGCCAGCAAGCCGGACTATAGCAATCAGCCCCAGCATTTT.

The gene calls are TRBV7-9 and TRBJ1-6; D is uncertain. CDR3 length equals 13 residues. Germline CDR1 reads SEHNR; CDR2 reads FQNEAQ (reference sequence). V lost 5 bases to trimming and J lost 10 bases, with 12 bases between them. The CDR3 region is CASSAVAGSPLHF. The CDR3 DNA sequence: TGTGCCAGCAGCGCCGTAGCGGGGTCACCCCTCCACTTT.

The count of this clone is one. The chain employs TRBV21-1 and TRBJ2-5; the table's TRBD2 call for D was not verified on the DNA. TRBV21-1 is termed a pseudogene. The CDR3 totals 16 residues. In nucleotides, the CDR3 is TGTGCCAGCAGCACCAGCGGGAGAGGGGGGCAAGAGACCCAGTACTTC. Amino acids: CASSTSGRGGQETQYF.

This clone was observed a single time. The chain is built from TRBV19 and TRBJ2-1; possible D gene TRBD2, 5 bases. CDR3 length equals 15 residues. Germline CDR1 is LNHDA and CDR2 is SQIVND (reference sequence). Between the trimmed V and J ends, which lost 3 bases and 6 bases, there was a span of 15 bases. The CDR3 sequence is CASSIYPSILNEQFF. The CDR3 DNA reads as TGTGCCAGTAGTATTTACCCTAGCATCCTCAATGAGCAGTTCTTC.

This clone was seen only once. The rearrangement uses TRBV28 and TRBJ1-5; the match to TRBD1 covers 9 bases. This CDR3 has 14 residues. V gave up 3 bases and J gave up 5 bases; unmatched junction bases: 2. Germline lookup yields CDR1 MDHEN and CDR2 SYDVKM. CDR3 in DNA: TGTGCCAGCAGTTTGGACAGGGGCCATCAGCCCCAGCATTTT. Encoded protein: CASSLDRGHQPQHF.

The chain has TRBV6-6 and TRBJ1-3; D possibly corresponds to TRBD1 (5 bases). The germline CDR1 and CDR2 sequences are MNHNY and SVGAGI (reference sequence). Between the trimmed V and J ends, which lost 8 bases and 4 bases, there was a span of 15 bases. The CDR3 is 14 amino acids. The CDR3 here is CASRQRGTGNTIYF. CDR3 nucleotides: TGTGCCAGCCGACAACGGGGGACCGGAAACACCATATATTTT.

In DNA, the CDR3 is TGTGCCAGCAGCCACTTAGTGGGGTTTTCGGGCGGGGGACAAGAGACCCAGTACTTC. Its translation: CASSHLVGFSGGGQETQYF. V and J are TRBV7-9 and TRBJ2-5; 7 nucleotides match TRBD2. This CDR3 comprises 19 residues. J lost 2 bases, V lost 5 bases, and 20 bases had no gene match. Germline CDR1 reads SEHNR; CDR2 reads FQNEAQ (reference sequence).

This rearrangement joins TRBV19 to TRBJ1-2; the D is unclear. Trimming took off 3 bases at V and 2 bases at J, with 13 bases between the two ends. Germline CDR1 reads LNHDA; CDR2 reads SQIVND (reference sequence). There are 15 residues in the CDR3. In DNA form, the CDR3 reads TGTGCCAGTAGTATGCAGCCCAGGCTAAACTATGGCTACACCTTC. Translated, it gives CASSMQPRLNYGYTF.

The CDR3 region is CASSRERARGPNYGYTF. DNA of the CDR3: TGTGCCAGCAGCCGTGAACGGGCCAGGGGCCCCAACTATGGCTACACCTTC. The rearrangement joins TRBV7-8 to TRBJ1-2; D perhaps matches TRBD1 (6 bases). The V end was cut by 5 bases, the J end by 2 bases, with 21 bases between. CDR3 length equals 17 residues. The germline V gene encodes CDR1 SGHVS and CDR2 FQNEAQ.

CDR3 region: CASSLGVYEQYF. The CDR3 nucleotides are TGTGCCAGCAGTTTAGGAGTTTACGAGCAGTACTTC. This chain links TRBV28 with TRBJ2-7; D call uncertain. This CDR3 contains 12 residues. The V end lost 2 bases, the J end lost 4 bases, and 6 bases lay between the germline ends. From germline, CDR1 is MDHEN and CDR2 SYDVKM.

This clone was recorded only once. This rearrangement joins TRBV7-2 to TRBJ2-7; maybe TRBD2 (6 bases). Between the trimmed V and J ends, which lost 1 base and 3 bases, there was a span of 10 bases. The germline gives CDR1 SGHTA, CDR2 FQGNSA. The CDR3 sequence is 14 residues long. CDR3 loop: CASSLGEEGYEQYF. For the CDR3, the DNA is TGTGCCAGCAGCTTAGGTGAGGAGGGCTACGAGCAGTACTTC. The variable domain in full, with the rest retrieved from reference TRBV7-2 and TRBJ2-7, is GAGVSQSPSNKVTEKGKDVELRCDPISGHTALYWYRQSLGQGLEFLIYFQGNSAPDKSGLPSDRFSAERTGGSVSTLTIQRTQQEDSAVYLCASSLGEEGYEQYFGPGTRLTVT.

The chain joins TRBV7-9 to TRBJ2-1, with 7 bases aligning to TRBD2. Unmatched junction bases numbered 5, after V lost 8 bases and J lost 4 bases. Germline V gene lookup returns CDR1 SEHNR and CDR2 FQNEAQ (reference sequence). CDR3 length: 13 residues. The CDR3 region is CASASGAYNEQFF. In DNA, the CDR3 is TGTGCCAGCGCGAGCGGGGCATACAATGAGCAGTTCTTC.

The V call is TRBV10-1, the J call TRBJ2-7; D might be TRBD1 (6 bases). V was clipped by 0 bases and J by 1 base, with 10 bases between them. This CDR3 region has 15 residues. Germline V CDR1 and CDR2: WNHNN, SYGVQD (reference sequence). For the CDR3, the DNA is TGCGCCAGCAGTGAGTCAGGGACACTTTCCTACGAGCAGTACTTC. Amino acids: CASSESGTLSYEQYF.

This clone was counted a single time. V gene TRBV12-3 or TRBV12-4 combines with J gene TRBJ1-1; tentatively, D is TRBD1 (5 bases). V was shortened by 6 bases and J by 3 bases, with 11 bases between the two germline ends. The CDR3 loop spans 13 amino acids. CDR3 amino acids: CASSLEGDTEAFF. In DNA form, the CDR3 reads TGTGCCAGCAGCCTGGAAGGGGACACTGAAGCTTTCTTT.